The 21 T cell receptor beta chains presented below share a single source sample, sequenced in a study of CD8 T cells in ankylosing spondylitis. TCRdb fed the 5' RACE reads into MiXCR, producing one record per CDR3 protein. The sample includes 250,000 to 400,000 distinct CDR3 sequences, under 14% of them seen just once. Specimen: blood, either unsorted or a sorted T cell fraction (not recorded which). Every receptor here comes from a female donor with ankylosing spondylitis or in good health (not recorded which).

There are many counts of this clonotype. The rearrangement links TRBV5-1 to TRBJ1-2; a possible D gene is TRBD1 (6 bases). CDR1 and CDR2 from the germline V gene are SGHRS and YFSETQ. CDR3 length equals 14 residues. Deletions cut 1 base from V and 2 bases from J, with 9 bases between. CDR3 nucleotides: TGCGCCAGCAGCTTGCAGGGGTCGAACTATGGCTACACCTTC. It encodes CASSLQGSNYGYTF.

The chain carries TRBV20-1 and TRBJ1-2; TRBD1 matches at 7 bases. Germline assignment: CDR1 DFQATT and CDR2 SNEGSKA (reference sequence). This CDR3 region has 13 residues. V gave up 5 bases and J gave up 4 bases; unmatched junction bases: 7. The CDR3 here is CSAHKTGLYGYTF. Written as DNA, the CDR3 is TGCAGTGCTCATAAGACAGGGCTCTATGGCTACACCTTC.

Of note for this clonotype: This may arise from a read error, as a much more abundant clone is one base away. J is TRBJ2-7 and V is TRBV20-1; 8 bases match TRBD1. The CDR3 length is 13 residues. V lost 6 bases and J lost 2; bases outside the gene matches: 6. Germline V gene lookup returns CDR1 DFQATT and CDR2 SNEGSKA (reference sequence). CDR3 region: CSARTGRTYEQYF. The CDR3 DNA reads TGCAGTGCCCGGACAGGGCGCACCTACGAGCAGTACTTC.

This clonotype came up many times. The genes are TRBV7-2 and TRBJ2-1; perhaps TRBD1 as D (6 bases). The V end was cut by 1 base, the J end by 12 bases, with 13 bases between. This CDR3 has 13 amino acids. Germline V lookup: CDR1 SGHTA, CDR2 FQGNSA. CDR3 sequence: CASSLGIQGRQFF. CDR3 nucleotides: TGTGCCAGCAGCTTAGGCATTCAGGGGAGGCAGTTCTTC.

This clonotype was counted many times. This rearrangement joins TRBV20-1 to TRBJ2-5; 9 bases are a match to TRBD2. The germline CDR1 and CDR2 sequences are DFQATT and SNEGSKA (reference sequence). The CDR3 totals 17 residues. Unmatched junction bases numbered 11, after V lost 1 base and J lost 2 bases. CDR3 protein: CSARGNWLAGFQETQYF. DNA for the CDR3: TGCAGTGCTAGAGGCAATTGGCTAGCGGGATTTCAAGAGACCCAGTACTTC.

This clonotype occurred many times. J is TRBJ2-2 and V is TRBV6-2 or TRBV6-3; TRBD1 matches 9 bases. Trimming at V came to 2 bases and at J to 7 bases, leaving 8 bases not matched to a gene. The CDR3 has 16 residues. Per the germline V gene, CDR1 is MNHEY and CDR2 is SVGEGT. The CDR3 nucleotides are TGTGCCAGCAGTTACCCCGCTGGACAGGGGAACGGGGAGCTGTTTTTT. Amino acids: CASSYPAGQGNGELFF.

Many counts were recorded for this clonotype. V gene TRBV2 combines with J gene TRBJ2-2; D gene ambiguous. Germline assignment: CDR1 SNHLY and CDR2 FYNNEI. Trimming pared 4 bases from V and 6 bases from J, leaving 6 bases between. The CDR3 has 12 residues. Written as DNA, the CDR3 is TGTGCCAGCAGTGGAATCGCCGGGGAGCTGTTTTTT. Protein: CASSGIAGELFF.

This clonotype was seen only a few times. This chain uses TRBV5-5 with TRBJ2-7; D may be TRBD2 (7 bases). CDR3 length: 16 amino acids. The germline V gene has CDR1 SGHKS and CDR2 YYEKEE (reference sequence). V lost 3 bases, J lost 3 bases, and 19 bases lay in between. CDR3 in DNA: TGTGCCAGCAGCTCCACAACTGCGGGGGCAAACTACGAGCAGTACTTC. Translation: CASSSTTAGANYEQYF.

This clonotype was seen ten or more times. This chain links TRBV9 with TRBJ2-6; D uncertain. V lost 3 bases and J 0 bases, leaving 16 bases between the germline ends. The CDR3 is 18 amino acids. CDR1 and CDR2 (germline): SGDLS, YYNGEE. CDR3 in DNA: TGTGCCAGCAGCGAGCCCCGGTCTTTCCCCTCTGGGGCCAACGTCCTGACTTTC. It yields the protein CASSEPRSFPSGANVLTF.

This clonotype showed up many times. The chain joins TRBV24-1 to TRBJ2-5; 9 bases agree with TRBD1. This CDR3 is 15 amino acids long. Germline-derived CDR1 and CDR2 are KGHDR and SFDVKD. V was pared by 4 bases and J by 5 bases, with 7 bases of the junction left unmatched. The CDR3 DNA sequence: TGTGCCACCAGTGACCATGGGACAGGGAAGGAGACCCAGTACTTC. Amino acid sequence: CATSDHGTGKETQYF.

This clonotype occurred many times. The gene calls are TRBV20-1 and TRBJ1-2, with 7 bases matching TRBD1. This CDR3 comprises 13 residues. V shed 4 bases, J shed 7 bases, and the junction held 9 bases outside the gene matches. Looked up from germline, CDR1 is DFQATT and CDR2 is SNEGSKA (reference sequence). In DNA form, the CDR3 reads TGCAGTGCTATACCACAGGGGCTATCTGGCTACACCTTC. Encoded protein: CSAIPQGLSGYTF.

This clonotype was counted at least ten times. The gene calls are TRBV5-1 and TRBJ2-5, with 7 positions matching TRBD2. The CDR3 is 14 amino acids. CDR1 is SGHRS and CDR2 is YFSETQ in the germline V gene. V lost 4 bases to trimming and J lost 0 bases; unmatched junction nucleotides: 3. CDR3 residues: CASSSGVNQETQYF. The CDR3 nucleotides are TGCGCCAGCAGCAGCGGGGTAAACCAAGAGACCCAGTACTTC.

This clonotype was seen many times. J is TRBJ2-6 and V is TRBV5-6; D gene unclear. CDR1 is SGHDT and CDR2 is YYEEEE in the germline V gene. The length of the CDR3 is 17 residues. Trimming took 0 bases from V and 0 from J, leaving 10 bases between them. The CDR3 nucleotides are TGTGCCAGCAGCTTGGTAGGACCCTACTCTGGGGCCAACGTCCTGACTTTC. The encoded protein is CASSLVGPYSGANVLTF.

This clonotype appeared many times. This sequence joins TRBV5-1 and TRBJ1-2; TRBD1 aligns across 7 bases. Germline-derived CDR1 and CDR2 are SGHRS and YFSETQ. The CDR3 is 14 residues long. V shed 5 bases and J 3 bases; nucleotides not matched to a gene: 7. As DNA, the CDR3 is TGCGCCAGCAGTACCGGGACAGCCGACTATGGCTACACCTTC. It is translated as CASSTGTADYGYTF. The variable domain in full, with the rest retrieved from reference TRBV5-1 and TRBJ1-2, is KAGVTQTPRYLIKTRGQQVTLSCSPISGHRSVSWYQQTPGQGLQFLFEYFSETQRNKGNFPGRFSGRQFSNSRSEMNVSTLELGDSALYLCASSTGTADYGYTFGSGTRLTVV.

The chain links TRBV6-1 to TRBJ1-1; D not resolved. Trimming removed 5 bases at V and 11 bases at J, with 12 bases between. The CDR3 extends over 11 amino acids. Germline loops: CDR1 MNHNS, CDR2 SASEGT. The CDR3 reads CASSTAQRAFF. The CDR3 bases are TGTGCCAGCAGTACAGCCCAGAGGGCTTTCTTT.

This clonotype was counted ten times or more. The genes are TRBV12-3 or TRBV12-4 and TRBJ2-1; D is perhaps TRBD1 or TRBD2 (5 bases each). V gave up 5 bases and J gave up 6 bases, with 17 bases separating them. The CDR3 extends over 15 amino acids. This CDR3 is CASSPTSSGGNEQFF. In nucleotides, the CDR3 is TGTGCCAGCAGTCCTACTAGTTCTGGGGGCAATGAGCAGTTCTTC.

This clonotype has only a few counts. The genes are TRBV27 and TRBJ2-3, with D possibly being TRBD1 or TRBD2 (5 bases each). Between the trimmed V and J ends, which lost 0 bases and 6 bases, there was a span of 25 bases. The germline V gene encodes CDR1 MNHEY and CDR2 SMNVEV (reference sequence). This CDR3 spans 19 amino acids. CDR3 nucleotide sequence: TGTGCCAGCAGTTTATCCGGTTGGTTGGGACCTGAGCGTTCGGATACGCAGTATTTT. Its protein is CASSLSGWLGPERSDTQYF.

There are a few counts of this clonotype. An end of the junction does not agree with germline; a read error may underlie this. The gene calls are TRBV12-3 or TRBV12-4 and TRBJ1-3, with a tentative D call TRBD1 (5 bases). The CDR3 contains 18 residues. The DNA of the CDR3 is TGTACCAGCAGTTTGGTTTCACGGGGCCTAGGATTCGGAAACACCATATATTTT. This encodes CTSSLVSRGLGFGNTIYF.

The chain joins TRBV6-1 to TRBJ1-4; D not certain. Germline CDR1 MNHNS, CDR2 SASEGT. This CDR3 comprises 17 residues. The germline V and J ends were trimmed by 7 bases and 8 bases, with 26 bases remaining between them. The DNA of the CDR3 is TGTGCCAGCACTCTATCCTCAGTCTGGGGAGGAGGGGAAAAACTGTTTTTT. Amino acid sequence: CASTLSSVWGGGEKLFF.

This clonotype was seen many times. V gene TRBV20-1 combines with J gene TRBJ2-1; D possibly corresponds to TRBD1 (6 bases). CDR3 length: 15 amino acids. Germline V CDR1 and CDR2: DFQATT, SNEGSKA (reference sequence). V lost 1 base, J lost 2 bases, and 12 bases lay in between. Here the CDR3 DNA reads TGCAGTGCTAGAGCTCCACAGGGTGCCTACAATGAGCAGTTCTTC. Translated: CSARAPQGAYNEQFF.

The gene calls are TRBV5-1 and TRBJ2-1, with TRBD2 identical over 8 bases. The CDR3 totals 16 residues. With 0 bases clipped from V and 4 bases from J, the junction kept 6 bases outside the gene matches. Germline CDR1 SGHRS, CDR2 YFSETQ. In DNA form, the CDR3 reads TGCGCCAGCAGCTTGGACGGGGGGGCCGGATACAATGAGCAGTTCTTC. Encoded protein: CASSLDGGAGYNEQFF.